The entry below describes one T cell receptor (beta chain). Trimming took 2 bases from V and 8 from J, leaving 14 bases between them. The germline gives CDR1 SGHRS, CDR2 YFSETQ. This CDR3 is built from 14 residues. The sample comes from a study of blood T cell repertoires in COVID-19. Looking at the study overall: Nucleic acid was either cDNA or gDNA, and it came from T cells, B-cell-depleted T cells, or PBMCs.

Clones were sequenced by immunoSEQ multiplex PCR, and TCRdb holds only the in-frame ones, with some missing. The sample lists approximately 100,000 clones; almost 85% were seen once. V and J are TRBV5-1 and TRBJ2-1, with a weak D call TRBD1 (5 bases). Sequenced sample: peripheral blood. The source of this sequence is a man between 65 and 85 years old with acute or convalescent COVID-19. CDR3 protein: CASSFESKGHEQFF. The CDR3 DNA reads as TGCGCCAGCAGCTTTGAGAGTAAGGGGCATGAGCAGTTCTTC.